There are a few counts of the clone carrying this TCR beta chain. Its specificity is unknown. Germline assignment: CDR1 SEHNR and CDR2 FQNEAQ (reference sequence). The CDR3 runs to 14 residues. Trimming took 1 base from V and 7 from J, leaving 12 bases between them. The sample is drawn from a study of CD8 T cells in ankylosing spondylitis. Preparation of TCR beta libraries was done by quantitative 5'-RACE with molecular barcodes. TCRdb reanalysed the 5' RACE reads using MiXCR and keeps one entry per CDR3 protein. The table includes 150,000 to 200,000 distinct CDR3 sequences, around a tenth detected once. Regarding the study as a whole: Reportedly, disease-linked clones are significantly enriched in ankylosing spondylitis patients' matched synovial fluid.

The J gene is TRBJ2-3, the V gene TRBV7-9; possible D gene TRBD1, 5 bases. Source material: blood, either unsorted or a sorted T cell fraction (not recorded which). This clonotype originated in a male donor with ankylosing spondylitis or in good health (not recorded which). CDR3 nucleotides: TGTGCCAGCAGCTTAGGTTCTGGGGCGCATACGCAGTATTTT. Translation gives CASSLGSGAHTQYF.